This T cell receptor beta chain was recorded in a study of CD8 T cells in ankylosing spondylitis (TCRdb year 2017). For context, the study as a whole: T cell receptor beta repertoires were profiled in healthy donors and ankylosing spondylitis patients so that disease-linked TCR variants could be found. The full study cohort comprised about 24 ankylosing spondylitis patients and over 95 healthy donors. Samples of peripheral blood were taken, and for ankylosing spondylitis patients, synovial fluid was collected as well. What the authors observed across the whole study: The disease-linked clones had a CD8+ phenotype and were found at relatively low frequencies in peripheral blood. Blood from ankylosing spondylitis patients appeared to be characterized by a TCR beta motif composed of several highly homologous amino acid variants. Some motif variants had previously been reported in the synovial fluid and blood of reactive arthritis patients, which suggests shared mechanisms of disease initiation. The disease-linked clones were reported to be significantly enriched in matched synovial fluid samples from ankylosing spondylitis patients.

Reads for this sample came from an Illumina HiSeq 2500. TCR beta libraries were prepared by quantitative 5'-RACE with molecular barcodes. Regarding the original processing steps: A new computational method based on a probabilistic model of VDJ rearrangement was used to identify disease-linked TCR variants. The public reads were run again by TCRdb, first through fastp at Q25 and then through MiXCR, and only productive beta chains were kept. Rows merge per CDR3 protein into single entries with the most common DNA and genes. These V and J calls originate from TCRdb's pipeline instead of the authors' own analysis. Counted in this sample were roughly 150,000 distinct CDR3 sequences; roughly 30% of them appeared once. The ten largest account for around 6.2% of the sample. To note about this clonotype: The specificity of this receptor is unknown. No much larger clone exists at a distance of one base, and base qualities are not known.

Trimming takes 4 bases off V and 0 bases off J; junction bases not matched to a gene: 5. From the cysteine up to the phenylalanine, the CDR3 has a length of 16 residues. Kept here is only the CDR3 DNA, which spans 48 bases and is read in frame from base 1. CDR1 SGHRS and CDR2 YFSETQ are derived from the germline V gene. Synovial fluid samples and blood samples obtained from the same ankylosing spondylitis patients were matched. The receptor was derived from a male donor with ankylosing spondylitis. The chain links TRBV5-1 with TRBJ2-5; TRBD2 aligns with 11 central bases. Sequencing input: synovial fluid, either unsorted or a sorted T cell fraction (not recorded which). The encoded CDR3 is CASSRGTSGYQETQYF. The DNA reads as follows: TGCGCCAGCAGCCGAGGGACTAGCGGATACCAAGAGACCCAGTACTTC.